The entry below describes one TCR beta chain. Its cognate antigen is unknown. The sample is drawn from a study of blood T cells in healthy people across ages. A second PCR, run for roughly 7 to 12 cycles, used a sample-barcoded 5' primer plus a J-beta primer mix. Each of the samples gave a minimum of 3 million paired-end reads that contained CDR3. MiXCR, run by TCRdb on the 5' RACE reads, gives a single entry per CDR3 protein. Counted here are roughly 860,000 distinct CDR3 sequences, 55% to 65% occurring once; the ten biggest clones make up about a quarter. Findings of the study overall: Unknown donor CMV status possibly confounded expanded clonotype changes. Age showed a roughly linear inverse relationship with TCR beta diversity per million T cells.

The CDR3 contains 13 residues. From germline, CDR1 is DFQATT and CDR2 SNEGSKA (reference sequence). Isolation yielded PBMCs, at least 6.5 million per sample, in every case. The sequence was obtained from a man aged 30 to 39 in good health. The specimen sequenced was blood. The chain recombines TRBV20-1 with TRBJ2-3, with D tentatively TRBD1 (5 bases). DNA for the CDR3: TGCAACCCGGAAAGGGGCTTGACAGATACGCAGTATTTT. Its protein is CNPERGLTDTQYF.